Shown below are 27 T cell receptor beta chains from a single sample sequenced in a study of blood T cell repertoires in COVID-19 (dated by TCRdb to 2018 to 2021). Library construction relied on the immunoSEQ multiplex PCR assay. TCRdb limited this immuneACCESS table to in-frame rearrangements with V and J called. A share of clones is missing; checked studies link under half to unresolved V genes, and the rest is unexplained. A total of 150,000 to 200,000 clones appear in this sample, around 80% of them only once. The ten largest clones add up to 2.5% to 3.5% of the sample. Sequencing was done on a sample of peripheral blood. All receptors come from an elderly woman with active or convalescent COVID-19.

This chain uses TRBV18 with TRBJ1-6, with D possibly matching TRBD1 (6 bases). The V gene lost 3 bases and the J gene lost 5 bases, with 11 bases spanning the gap. Looked up from germline, CDR1 is KGHSH and CDR2 is LQKENI. The CDR3 extends over 15 amino acids. CDR3 amino acids: CASSPGAGDNSPLHF. CDR3 coding DNA: TGTGCCAGCTCACCGGGAGCAGGGGATAATTCACCCCTCCACTTT. Full variable domain (outside the CDR3, taken from reference TRBV18 and TRBJ1-6): NAGVMQNPRHLVRRRGQEARLRCSPMKGHSHVYWYRQLPEEGLKFMVYLQKENIIDESGMPKERFSAEFPKEGPSILRIQQVVRGDSAAYFCASSPGAGDNSPLHFGNGTRLTVT.

CDR3 DNA: TGTGCCAGCAGTTCCGACACCTACGAGCAGTACTTC. Amino acid sequence: CASSSDTYEQYF. The V call is TRBV12-3 or TRBV12-4, the J call TRBJ2-7; D unresolved. The ends were cut back, 4 bases at V and 2 bases at J, with 6 bases in the middle. The CDR3 is 12 amino acids.

This clone was found once. This sequence joins TRBV5-1 and TRBJ2-1, with D possibly TRBD1 on 7 matching bases. The germline V gene has CDR1 SGHRS and CDR2 YFSETQ. The CDR3 consists of 16 residues. V lost 1 base to trimming and J lost 7 bases, with 18 bases between them. The CDR3, as DNA: TGCGCCAGCAGCTTGTGGAGTGCAGGGGGGTTGAATGAGCAGTTCTTC. Translation: CASSLWSAGGLNEQFF.

The rearrangement joins TRBV6-5 to TRBJ2-7; TRBD2 matches 9 bases. Germline trimming cut 8 bases from V and 2 bases from J; bases unmatched to any gene: 4. This CDR3 is 13 amino acids long. Germline V gives CDR1 MNHEY, CDR2 SVGAGI. The CDR3 spells CASGLAGPYEQYF. CDR3 DNA sequence: TGTGCCAGCGGGCTAGCGGGGCCCTACGAGCAGTACTTC.

The chain links TRBV7-2 to TRBJ2-1, with unresolved D. V was shortened by 3 bases and J by 10 bases, with 7 bases between the two germline ends. This CDR3 region has 11 residues. Germline values: CDR1 SGHTA, CDR2 FQGNSA. CDR3: CASSLRWEQFF. CDR3 in DNA: TGTGCCAGCAGCTTGAGGTGGGAGCAGTTCTTC.

This clone was recorded a few times. The J gene is TRBJ2-1, the V gene TRBV6-5; 10 nucleotides line up with TRBD1. The CDR3 has 15 residues. Per germline, CDR1 MNHEY and CDR2 SVGAGI. V was pared by 6 bases and J by 3 bases, with 5 bases of the junction left unmatched. For the CDR3, the DNA is TGTGCCAGCAGCCTCGGGACAGGGGACTACAATGAGCAGTTCTTC. Its translation is CASSLGTGDYNEQFF.

The chain combines TRBV5-1 with TRBJ2-7; TRBD1 matches 9 bases. The CDR3 runs 16 residues. The junction had 11 bases not matched to a gene; V was cut back by 3 bases and J by 4 bases. The germline CDR1 and CDR2 sequences are SGHRS and YFSETQ. CDR3 nucleotide sequence: TGCGCCAGCAGCTGGGGGACCGGGACAGGGTTTTACGAGCAGTACTTC. Amino acids: CASSWGTGTGFYEQYF.

This clone was counted a few times. This chain joins TRBV9 and TRBJ1-1; 9 bases agree with TRBD1. The J segment lost 3 bases and the V segment lost 3 bases, leaving 3 bases of the junction unmatched. Germline V gives CDR1 SGDLS, CDR2 YYNGEE. There are 14 residues in the CDR3. The CDR3 DNA follows: TGTGCCAGCAGCGACCGGGACAGGGACACTGAAGCTTTCTTT. It translates to CASSDRDRDTEAFF.

A single count supports this clone. The CDR3 DNA reads TGTGCCAGCAGAGTAGGACAACCCCGGGCCGGGGAGCTGTTTTTT. It translates to CASRVGQPRAGELFF. The genes are TRBV2 and TRBJ2-2, with D perhaps TRBD1 (5 bases). Germline CDR1 SNHLY, CDR2 FYNNEI. Trimming stripped 6 bases from V and 6 bases from J, with 17 bases between. This CDR3 comprises 15 residues.

The V and J genes are TRBV18 and TRBJ1-6; D is undetermined. The germline V gene has CDR1 KGHSH and CDR2 LQKENI. The CDR3 runs to 13 residues. Trimming took off 2 bases at V and 7 bases at J, with 6 bases between the two ends. The DNA for the CDR3 is TGTGCCAGCTCACCAACGGGGAATTCACCCCTCCACTTT. It translates to CASSPTGNSPLHF.

The rearrangement joins TRBV21-1 to TRBJ2-3; TRBD2 is the table's D call, not checked against the DNA. TRBV21-1 constitutes a pseudogene. This CDR3 has 8 amino acids. CDR3 loop: CASPREGF. The CDR3 nucleotides read TGTGCCAGTCCTCGAGAGGGTTTT.

The V and J genes are TRBV5-1 and TRBJ1-4; 8 positions agree with TRBD1. Germline V gives CDR1 SGHRS, CDR2 YFSETQ. Unmatched junction bases numbered 8, after V lost 5 bases and J lost 5 bases. CDR3 length: 15 residues. CDR3 sequence: CASRDRVDQNEKLFF. In DNA form, the CDR3 reads TGCGCCAGCAGGGACAGGGTGGATCAGAATGAAAAACTGTTTTTT.

The V gene is TRBV10-3, the J gene TRBJ2-3; possibly TRBD2 for D (7 bases). Trimming removed 2 bases at V and 2 bases at J, with 17 bases between. CDR1 is ENHRY and CDR2 is SYGVKD in the germline V gene. The CDR3 covers 17 residues. CDR3 region: CAISEPAGAQLTDTQYF. The DNA of the CDR3 is TGTGCCATCAGTGAGCCGGCGGGGGCCCAACTCACAGATACGCAGTATTTT.

The chain is built from TRBV30 and TRBJ1-3; 7 nucleotides line up with TRBD1. This CDR3 has 15 residues. With V trimmed by 0 bases and J by 4 bases, 6 bases remained unmatched. Germline CDR1 reads GTSNPN; CDR2 reads SVGIG (reference sequence). CDR3 in DNA: TGTGCCTGGAGTGTACAGGGCAGGGGGGGAAACACCATATATTTT. Encoded protein: CAWSVQGRGGNTIYF.

This clone was detected only a few times. This CDR3 is CASSDRDLSYNEQFF. CDR3 nucleotides: TGTGCCAGCAGTGACAGGGATCTCTCCTACAATGAGCAGTTCTTC. The rearrangement uses TRBV2 and TRBJ2-1; a possible D gene is TRBD1 (5 bases). This CDR3 is 15 amino acids long. The germline V and J ends were trimmed by 3 bases and 0 bases, with 9 bases remaining between them. Per the germline V gene, CDR1 is SNHLY and CDR2 is FYNNEI.

V and J are TRBV7-2 and TRBJ2-7; 8 positions match TRBD1. The CDR3 spans 15 residues. Per germline, CDR1 SGHTA and CDR2 FQGNSA. Trimming cost V 5 bases and J 1 base; bases outside gene matches: 7. CDR3 coding DNA: TGTGCCAGCAGCCCCCAGGGGGCCTGGTCCTACGAGCAGTACTTC. Its protein product is CASSPQGAWSYEQYF.

The rearrangement joins TRBV5-1 to TRBJ2-6, with TRBD1 matching over 9 bases. The germline V gene encodes CDR1 SGHRS and CDR2 YFSETQ. This CDR3 contains 18 residues. J gave up 0 bases and V 4 bases, and 8 bases lay outside the gene matches. CDR3 in DNA: TGCGCCAGCAGCCAAAAGACAGGGGGAAACTCTGGGGCCAACGTCCTGACTTTC. Encoded protein: CASSQKTGGNSGANVLTF.

The V call is TRBV5-1, the J call TRBJ1-1, with a weak D call TRBD1 (5 bases). The germline CDR1 and CDR2 sequences are SGHRS and YFSETQ. V gave up 2 bases and J gave up 3 bases, with 8 bases separating them. This CDR3 has 13 amino acids. The CDR3 here is CASSFGGDTEAFF. The CDR3 nucleotides are TGCGCCAGCAGCTTCGGGGGGGACACTGAAGCTTTCTTT.

The chain couples TRBV6-1 to TRBJ2-7; 7 nucleotides match TRBD1. The CDR3 is 14 residues long. V dropped 2 bases and J dropped 5; count of bases not matched to a gene: 6. CDR1 is MNHNS, CDR2 SASEGT, per germline. CDR3 sequence reads: CASSERDSINEQYF. In DNA, the CDR3 is TGTGCCAGCAGTGAAAGGGACAGTATCAACGAGCAGTACTTC.

V and J are TRBV2 and TRBJ1-1; 7 bases are shared with TRBD1. The CDR3 consists of 13 residues. Per germline, CDR1 SNHLY and CDR2 FYNNEI. J was trimmed by 3 bases and V by 4 bases; bases with no gene match: 2. CDR3 amino acids: CASSVQGYTEAFF. The CDR3 DNA reads as TGTGCCAGCAGTGTACAGGGGTACACTGAAGCTTTCTTT.

The chain carries TRBV11-2 and TRBJ2-7; 12 nucleotides agree with TRBD2. J lost 0 bases, V lost 4 bases, and 4 bases had no gene match. The CDR3 extends over 16 amino acids. Germline CDR1 SGHAT, CDR2 FQNNGV. The CDR3 region has the DNA TGTGCCAGCAGCTCGCCGGGACTAGCGGGCTCCTACGAGCAGTACTTC. Encoded protein: CASSSPGLAGSYEQYF.

V usage is TRBV29-1 and J usage is TRBJ1-1; 7 bases are shared with TRBD1. Trimming cost V 6 bases and J 5 bases; bases outside gene matches: 6. Germline CDR1 SQVTM, CDR2 ANQGSEA. This CDR3 region has 12 residues. CDR3 sequence: CSVKTGRTEAFF. CDR3 in DNA: TGCAGCGTCAAGACAGGGAGGACTGAAGCTTTCTTT.

The rearrangement uses TRBV4-3 and TRBJ2-5; D possibly corresponds to TRBD2 (6 bases). The V gene lost 4 bases and the J gene lost 0 bases, with 9 bases spanning the gap. Germline assignment: CDR1 LGHNA and CDR2 YSLEER. The CDR3 is 14 amino acids. CDR3 sequence reads: CASSPGTDQETQYF. CDR3 sequence (DNA): TGCGCCAGCAGCCCTGGGACTGACCAAGAGACCCAGTACTTC.

The genes are TRBV3-1 (or the pseudogene TRBV3-2) and TRBJ2-6; D perhaps matches TRBD1 (5 bases). Trimming removed 6 bases from V and 0 bases from J, with 6 bases in between. The CDR3 is made up of 14 amino acids. The germline V gene has CDR1 LGHDT and CDR2 YNNKEL (reference sequence). CDR3: CASRDNSGANVLTF. CDR3 DNA sequence: TGTGCCAGCAGGGACAACTCTGGGGCCAACGTCCTGACTTTC.

V usage is TRBV27 and J usage is TRBJ1-6; 8 positions match TRBD1. Per the germline V gene, CDR1 is MNHEY and CDR2 is SMNVEV (reference sequence). V trimming: 3 bases; J trimming: 6 bases; junction bases outside the gene matches: 4. The CDR3 has 15 amino acids. CDR3 coding DNA: TGTGCCAGCAGTTTGTCCACAGGGGGTAATTCACCCCTCCACTTT. Its translation: CASSLSTGGNSPLHF.

This clone has just a few counts. The DNA of the CDR3 is TGTGCCAGCAGCAAAGAAGGCAGGGACTTATCCCACTTT. This translates into CASSKEGRDLSHF. The chain couples TRBV2 to TRBJ1-6; a weak D match, TRBD1 (5 bases). CDR1 is SNHLY, CDR2 FYNNEI, per germline. The ends were cut back, 6 bases at V and 18 bases at J, with 21 bases in the middle. The CDR3 spans 13 residues. The full variable domain, its missing parts supplied by reference TRBV2 and TRBJ1-6, is EPEVTQTPSHQVTQMGQEVILRCVPISNHLYFYWYRQILGQKVEFLVSFYNNEISEKSEIFDDQFSVERPDGSNFTLKIRSTKLEDSAMYFCASSKEGRDLSHFGNGTRLTVT.

The rearrangement links TRBV19 to TRBJ2-1, with 12 positions matching TRBD2. CDR1 is LNHDA and CDR2 is SQIVND in the germline V gene (reference sequence). The length of the CDR3 is 12 residues. Losses at the gene ends were 6 bases for V and 16 bases for J; bases not matched to a gene: 7. The CDR3 coding sequence is TGTGCCAGTAGCGACCTAGCGGGGGGGCTCTTCTTC. The encoded protein is CASSDLAGGLFF.